This paragraph reports one T cell receptor beta chain. The antigen it binds to is not known. Per-base quality was not reported, and no clone a single base away is much larger than it. This specimen's time point label, interpreted: about 28 days (+/-7) after the second vaccine dose. AZD1222 recipients given second doses at about 4 weeks or at about 12 weeks were pooled, since spike-specific TCR depth and breadth were not found to differ between the two schedules. Vaccinee samples came from UK trials COV001 and COV002, including a single-blind randomized controlled phase 2/3 trial of AZD1222 (ChAdOx1 nCoV-19) in healthy adults. For TCRbeta chain sequencing, PBMC samples were collected from trial participants at day 0 and at day 28 after the second dose. The data were taken from a study of T cell responses to AZD1222 COVID-19 vaccine (dated by TCRdb to 2020 to 2023). Regarding the study in general: A total of around 240 trial participants underwent TCR sequencing, of whom about 210 received two doses of AZD1222 and around 25 received two doses of the MenACWY control vaccine. Enrollment into the trials was organized by age into subgroups of 18-55, 56-69 and 70-plus years, and those subgroups contained approximately 150, 30 and 60 TCR-sequenced participants, respectively. Beyond this particular receptor, the publication reports: Participants were mostly white British, with more females than males. The authors suggested clonal diversity may have been underestimated. Epitopes outside the regions mutated in the B.1.351 and B.1.1.7 variants were reportedly recognized by nearly half of the unique spike-specific TCRs. Because no day 14 peak-response samples were available, the repertoires could be characterized only after the peak T cell response. The 56-69-year group was small, and its depth increase did not reach significance, likely because of low power. Conclusions about previously exposed vaccinees are limited, since just six AZD1222 recipients were seropositive for SARS-CoV-2 at baseline. After two AZD1222 doses, spike-specific TCR breadth and depth were significantly higher than at day 0 and than in MenACWY recipients. Vaccine-associated CD4 TCRs spanned the whole spike protein, with dominant responses in regions 160-218 and 743-854.

The CDR3 regions of human TCRbeta chains were subjected to immunosequencing. In the original analysis: Repertoire TCRs were checked for matches against a reference library of SARS-CoV-2-specific TCRs that had been generated using the MIRA antigen-specificity platform. Breadth was defined as the fraction of unique TCRs that were SARS-CoV-2-associated, and depth was defined as the fraction of total T cells that were SARS-CoV-2-associated. Each spike-specific TCR was assigned to its reactive spike region and to a CD4 or CD8 class using the MIRA data. Log10-transformed breadth and depth values were compared by one-way ANOVA with Sidak's multiple comparisons tests. What TCRdb holds here is the immuneACCESS table cut down to in-frame rearrangements. Part of the clones is not present; checked against another copy, under half of the missing clones reflect an unresolved V gene, and the others are unexplained. V and J calls and clone size follow that table, whereas D and trimming were derived from the DNA. The sample profile shows fewer than 150,000 clones; 86% of them were found once. The ten biggest clones cover roughly 18% of the sample.

V is shortened by 6 bases, J by 2 bases, and the region joining them spans 5 bases. From its cysteine to its phenylalanine, the CDR3 spans 12 amino acids. Only the CDR3 part of the read is kept: 36 bases, read in frame from the first base. Sample: peripheral blood, taken 28 days after the second AZD1222 dose. This receptor was obtained from an adult who received the AZD1222 COVID-19 vaccine. This chain joins TRBV12-3 or TRBV12-4 to TRBJ1-5; a tentative D match to TRBD1 spans 5 bases. The CDR3 here reads CASSRGNQPQHF. The nucleotide sequence reads TGTGCCAGCAGCAGGGGCAATCAGCCCCAGCATTTT.